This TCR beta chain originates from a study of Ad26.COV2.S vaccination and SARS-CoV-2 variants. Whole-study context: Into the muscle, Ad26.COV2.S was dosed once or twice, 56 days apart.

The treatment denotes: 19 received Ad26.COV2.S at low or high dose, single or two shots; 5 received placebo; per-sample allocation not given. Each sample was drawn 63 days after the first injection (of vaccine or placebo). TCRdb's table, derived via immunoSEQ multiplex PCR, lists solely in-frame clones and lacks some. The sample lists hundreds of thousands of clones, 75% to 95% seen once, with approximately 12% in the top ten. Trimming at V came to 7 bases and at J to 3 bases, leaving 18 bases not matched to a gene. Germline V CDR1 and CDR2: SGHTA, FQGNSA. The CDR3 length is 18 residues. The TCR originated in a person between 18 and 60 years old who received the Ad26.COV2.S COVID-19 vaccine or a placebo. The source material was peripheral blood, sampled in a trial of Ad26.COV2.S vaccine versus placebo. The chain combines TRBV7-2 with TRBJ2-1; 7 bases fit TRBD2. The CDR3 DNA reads TGTGCCAGCACCACCTCGGGGGGAGCTAGGAACCTCTACAATGAGCAGTTCTTC. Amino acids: CASTTSGGARNLYNEQFF.